Sequencing of this T cell receptor (beta chain) was carried out in a study of Ad26.COV2.S vaccination and SARS-CoV-2 variants. The study's findings and limits: Whether participants received vaccine or placebo, their non-spike TCR breadth was similar. Reported post-vaccination CD8+ and CD4+ T cell responses to spike showed substantial breadth. Recipients given vaccine exceeded placebo recipients in spike-specific TCR breadth. There was a possibility that the TCR breadth and depth analyses underestimated total T cell responses.

TCRdb's copy holds only in-frame clones and misses some; the assay was immunoSEQ multiplex PCR. The table shows about 350,000 clones, with 90% to 95% occurring only once. The V end was cut by 4 bases, the J end by 13 bases, with 19 bases between. CDR3 length: 13 amino acids. Worth noting for this clone: Its antigen is as yet unknown.

The chain joins TRBV12-3 or TRBV12-4 to TRBJ1-2; D is ambiguous. The source is a human donor who had recovered from COVID-19. The sequencing here drew on peripheral blood, taken after recovery from COVID-19. The chain's CDR3 is CASSSSGPPEPTF. In nucleotides, the CDR3 is TGTGCCAGCAGTTCATCCGGGCCCCCGGAACCCACCTTC.